This T cell receptor (beta chain) was obtained from a study of response to subunit inactivated influenza vaccine. Study-wide findings and caveats: A suggestion made by the authors is that each seasonal influenza vaccination recruits few new T cells.

In the case of this clonotype: Its target is not known.

TCRdb analysed the RT-PCR reads with MiXCR anew, one entry per CDR3 protein. The table lists about 650,000 distinct CDR3 sequences, about 15% of them singletons, with around 10% in the top ten. This TCR was sampled from a man between 45 and 60 years old who received an inactivated influenza vaccine. This sample comprised PBMCs from blood, obtained about 12 days after vaccination.

The CDR3: CASGTVEGTQYF. CDR3 DNA: TGTGCCAGTGGGACAGTTGAGGGTACGCAGTATTTT. The chain has TRBV19 and TRBJ2-3; 7 bases line up with TRBD1. V lost 8 bases and J lost 8; bases outside the gene matches: 7. The CDR3 totals 12 residues. Germline CDR1 reads LNHDA; CDR2 reads SQIVND (reference sequence). The full variable domain, completed using reference TRBV19 and TRBJ2-3, is DGGITQSPKYLFRKEGQNVTLSCEQNLNHDAMYWYRQDPGQGLRLIYYSQIVNDFQKGDIAEGYSVSREKKESFPLTVTSAQKNPTAFYLCASGTVEGTQYFGPGTRLTVL.